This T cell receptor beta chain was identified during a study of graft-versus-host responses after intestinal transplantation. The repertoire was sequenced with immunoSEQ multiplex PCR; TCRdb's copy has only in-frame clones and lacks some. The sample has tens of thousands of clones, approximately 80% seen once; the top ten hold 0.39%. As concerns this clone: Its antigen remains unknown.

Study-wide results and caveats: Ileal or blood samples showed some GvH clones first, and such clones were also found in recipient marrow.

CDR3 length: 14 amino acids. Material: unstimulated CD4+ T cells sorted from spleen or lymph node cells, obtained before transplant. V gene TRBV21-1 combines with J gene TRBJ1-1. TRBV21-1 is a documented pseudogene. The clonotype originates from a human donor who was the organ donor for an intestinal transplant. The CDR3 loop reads CASSFIYRNTEAFF. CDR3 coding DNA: TGTGCCAGCAGCTTCATCTACCGGAACACTGAAGCTTTCTTT.